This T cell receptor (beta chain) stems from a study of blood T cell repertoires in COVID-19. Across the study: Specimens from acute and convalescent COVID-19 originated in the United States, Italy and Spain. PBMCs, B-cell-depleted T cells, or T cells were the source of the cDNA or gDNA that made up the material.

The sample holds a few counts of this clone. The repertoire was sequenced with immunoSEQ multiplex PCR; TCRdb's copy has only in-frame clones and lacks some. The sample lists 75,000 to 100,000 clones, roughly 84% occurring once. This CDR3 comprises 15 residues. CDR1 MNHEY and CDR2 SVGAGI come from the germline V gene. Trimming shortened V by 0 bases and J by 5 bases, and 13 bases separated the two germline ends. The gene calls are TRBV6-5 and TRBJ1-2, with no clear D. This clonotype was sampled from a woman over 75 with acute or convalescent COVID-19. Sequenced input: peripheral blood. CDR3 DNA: TGTGCCAGCAGTTACTCGGGTGGGCAGACATATGGCTACACCTTC. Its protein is CASSYSGGQTYGYTF.